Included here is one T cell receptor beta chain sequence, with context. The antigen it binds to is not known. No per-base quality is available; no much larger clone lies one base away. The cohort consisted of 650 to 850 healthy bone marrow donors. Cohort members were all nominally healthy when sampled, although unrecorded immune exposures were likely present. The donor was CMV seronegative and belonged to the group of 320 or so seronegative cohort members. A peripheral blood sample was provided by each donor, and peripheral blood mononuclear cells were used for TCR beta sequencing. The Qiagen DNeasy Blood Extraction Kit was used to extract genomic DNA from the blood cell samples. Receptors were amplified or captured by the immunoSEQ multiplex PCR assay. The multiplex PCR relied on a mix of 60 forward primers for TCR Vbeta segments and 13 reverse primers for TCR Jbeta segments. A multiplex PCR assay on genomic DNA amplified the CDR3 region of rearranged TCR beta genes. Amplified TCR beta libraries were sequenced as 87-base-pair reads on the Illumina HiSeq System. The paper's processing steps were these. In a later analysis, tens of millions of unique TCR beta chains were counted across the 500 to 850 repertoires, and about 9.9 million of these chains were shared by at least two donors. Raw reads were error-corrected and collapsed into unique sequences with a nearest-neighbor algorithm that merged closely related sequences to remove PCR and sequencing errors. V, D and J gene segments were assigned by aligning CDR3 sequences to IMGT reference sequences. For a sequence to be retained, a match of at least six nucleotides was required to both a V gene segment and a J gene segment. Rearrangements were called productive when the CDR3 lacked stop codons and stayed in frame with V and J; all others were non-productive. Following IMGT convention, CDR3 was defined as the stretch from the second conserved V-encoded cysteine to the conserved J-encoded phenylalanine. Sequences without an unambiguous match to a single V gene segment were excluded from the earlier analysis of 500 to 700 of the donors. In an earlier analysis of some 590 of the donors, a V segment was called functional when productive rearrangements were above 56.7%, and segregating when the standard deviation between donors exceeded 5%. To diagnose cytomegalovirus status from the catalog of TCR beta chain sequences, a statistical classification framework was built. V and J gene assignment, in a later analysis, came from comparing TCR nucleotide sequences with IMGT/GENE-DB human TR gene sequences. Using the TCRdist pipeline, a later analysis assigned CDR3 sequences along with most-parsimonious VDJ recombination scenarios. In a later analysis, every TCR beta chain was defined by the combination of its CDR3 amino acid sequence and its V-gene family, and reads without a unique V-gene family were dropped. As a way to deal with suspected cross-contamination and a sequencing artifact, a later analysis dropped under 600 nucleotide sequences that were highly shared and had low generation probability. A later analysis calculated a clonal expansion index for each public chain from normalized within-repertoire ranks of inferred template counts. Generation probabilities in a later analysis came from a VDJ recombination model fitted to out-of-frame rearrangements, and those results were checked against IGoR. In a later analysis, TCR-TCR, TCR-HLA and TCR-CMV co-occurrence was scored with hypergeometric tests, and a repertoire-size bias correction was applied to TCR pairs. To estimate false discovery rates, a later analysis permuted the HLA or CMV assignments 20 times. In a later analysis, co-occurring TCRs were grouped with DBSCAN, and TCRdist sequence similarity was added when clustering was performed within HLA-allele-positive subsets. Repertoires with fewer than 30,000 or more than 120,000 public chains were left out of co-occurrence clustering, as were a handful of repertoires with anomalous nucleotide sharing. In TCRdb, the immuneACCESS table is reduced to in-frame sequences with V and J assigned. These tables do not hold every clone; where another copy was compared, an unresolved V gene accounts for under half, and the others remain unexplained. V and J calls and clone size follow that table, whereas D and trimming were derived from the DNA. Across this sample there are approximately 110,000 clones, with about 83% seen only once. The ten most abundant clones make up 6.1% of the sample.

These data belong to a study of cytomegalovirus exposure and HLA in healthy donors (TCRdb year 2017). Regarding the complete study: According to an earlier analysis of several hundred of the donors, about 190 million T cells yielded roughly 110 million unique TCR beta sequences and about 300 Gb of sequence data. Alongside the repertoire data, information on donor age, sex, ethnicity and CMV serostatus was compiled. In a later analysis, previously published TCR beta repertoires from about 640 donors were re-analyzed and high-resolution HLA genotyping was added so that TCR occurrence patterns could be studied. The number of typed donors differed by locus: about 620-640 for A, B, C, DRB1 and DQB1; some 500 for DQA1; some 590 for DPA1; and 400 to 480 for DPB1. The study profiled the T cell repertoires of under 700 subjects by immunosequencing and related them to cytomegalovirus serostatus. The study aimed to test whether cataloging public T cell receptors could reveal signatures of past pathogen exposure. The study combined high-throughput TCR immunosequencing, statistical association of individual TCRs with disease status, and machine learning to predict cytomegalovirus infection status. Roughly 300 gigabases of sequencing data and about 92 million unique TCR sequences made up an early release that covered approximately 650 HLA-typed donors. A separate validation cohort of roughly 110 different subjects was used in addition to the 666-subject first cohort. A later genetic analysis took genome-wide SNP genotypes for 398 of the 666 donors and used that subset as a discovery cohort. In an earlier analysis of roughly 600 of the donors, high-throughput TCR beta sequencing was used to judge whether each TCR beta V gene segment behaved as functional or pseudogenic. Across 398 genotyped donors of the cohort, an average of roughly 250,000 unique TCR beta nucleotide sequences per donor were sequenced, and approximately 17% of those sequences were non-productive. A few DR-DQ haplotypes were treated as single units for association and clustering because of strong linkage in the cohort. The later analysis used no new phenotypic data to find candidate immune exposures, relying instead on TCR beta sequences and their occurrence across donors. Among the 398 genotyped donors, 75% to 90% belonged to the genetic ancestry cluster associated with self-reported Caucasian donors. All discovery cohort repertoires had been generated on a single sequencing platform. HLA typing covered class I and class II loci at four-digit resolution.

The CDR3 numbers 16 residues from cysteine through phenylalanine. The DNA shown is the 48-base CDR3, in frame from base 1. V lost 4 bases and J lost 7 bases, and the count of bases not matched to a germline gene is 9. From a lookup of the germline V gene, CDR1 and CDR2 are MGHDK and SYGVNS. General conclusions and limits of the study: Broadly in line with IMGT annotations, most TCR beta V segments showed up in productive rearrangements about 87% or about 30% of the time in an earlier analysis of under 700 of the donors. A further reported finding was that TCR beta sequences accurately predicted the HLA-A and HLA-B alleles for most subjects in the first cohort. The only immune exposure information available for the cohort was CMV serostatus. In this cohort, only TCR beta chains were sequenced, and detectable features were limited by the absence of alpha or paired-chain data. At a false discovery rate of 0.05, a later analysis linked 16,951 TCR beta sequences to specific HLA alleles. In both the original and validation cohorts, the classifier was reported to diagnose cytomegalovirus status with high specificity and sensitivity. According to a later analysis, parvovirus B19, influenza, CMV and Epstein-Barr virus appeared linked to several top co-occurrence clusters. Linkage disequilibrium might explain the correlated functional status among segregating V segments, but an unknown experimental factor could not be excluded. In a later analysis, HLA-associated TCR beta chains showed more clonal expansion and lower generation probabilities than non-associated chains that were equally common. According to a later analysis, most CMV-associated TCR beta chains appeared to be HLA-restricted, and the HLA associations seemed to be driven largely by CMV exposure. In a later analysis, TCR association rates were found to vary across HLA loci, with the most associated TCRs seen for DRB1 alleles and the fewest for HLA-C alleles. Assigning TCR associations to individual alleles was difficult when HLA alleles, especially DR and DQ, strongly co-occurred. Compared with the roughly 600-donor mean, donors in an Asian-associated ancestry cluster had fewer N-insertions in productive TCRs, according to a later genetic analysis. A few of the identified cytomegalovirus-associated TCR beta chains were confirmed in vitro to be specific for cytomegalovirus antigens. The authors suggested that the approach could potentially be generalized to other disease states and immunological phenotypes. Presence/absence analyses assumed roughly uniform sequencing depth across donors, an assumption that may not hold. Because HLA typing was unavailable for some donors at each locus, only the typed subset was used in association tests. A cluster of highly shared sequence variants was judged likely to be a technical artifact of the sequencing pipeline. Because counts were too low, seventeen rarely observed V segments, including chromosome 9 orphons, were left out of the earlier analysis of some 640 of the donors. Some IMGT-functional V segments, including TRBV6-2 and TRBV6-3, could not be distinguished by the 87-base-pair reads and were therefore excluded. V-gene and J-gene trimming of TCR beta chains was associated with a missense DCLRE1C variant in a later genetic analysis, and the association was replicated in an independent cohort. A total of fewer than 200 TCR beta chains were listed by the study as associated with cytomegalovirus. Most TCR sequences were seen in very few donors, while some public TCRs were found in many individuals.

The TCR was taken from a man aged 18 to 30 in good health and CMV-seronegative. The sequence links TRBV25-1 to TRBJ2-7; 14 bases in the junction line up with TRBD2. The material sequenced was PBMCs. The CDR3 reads CASSGLAGGRREEQYF. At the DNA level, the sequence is TGTGCCAGCAGTGGACTAGCGGGAGGGCGTAGAGAAGAGCAGTACTTC.